Listed here are 26 T cell receptor beta chains from one sample, sequenced in a study of radiotherapy plus CTLA-4 blockade in lung cancer. Assay: immunoSEQ multiplex PCR; the TCRdb copy retains only in-frame clones and omits some. The table shows 35,000 to 45,000 clones, with roughly two thirds occurring only once. Sample: peripheral blood, taken from a patient treated with radiotherapy plus ipilimumab. The receptors originated from a human donor with non-small cell lung cancer who had a partial response to radiotherapy plus ipilimumab.

The chain employs TRBV5-6 and TRBJ1-5; 8 positions agree with TRBD1. Germline-derived CDR1 and CDR2 are SGHDT and YYEEEE. V dropped 5 bases and J dropped 4; count of bases not matched to a gene: 8. CDR3 length: 15 amino acids. In DNA, the CDR3 is TGTGCCAGCAGACTAGGACAGGGTGGAAATCAGCCCCAGCATTTT. Translation gives CASRLGQGGNQPQHF.

The chain carries TRBV6-6 and TRBJ2-7; D gene uncertain. Germline V lookup: CDR1 MNHNY, CDR2 SVGAGI (reference sequence). Trimming removed 0 bases from V and 4 bases from J, with 13 bases in between. The CDR3 covers 15 residues. CDR3 sequence reads: CASSYSSGYSYEQYF. The CDR3 nucleotides are TGTGCCAGCAGTTACTCCTCCGGGTATAGTTACGAGCAGTACTTC.

This clone was counted a few times. The chain joins TRBV5-6 to TRBJ1-3, with D perhaps TRBD1 (5 bases). V was shortened by 4 bases and J by 3 bases, with 14 bases between the two germline ends. This CDR3 has 15 amino acids. Per the germline V gene, CDR1 is SGHDT and CDR2 is YYEEEE. The CDR3: CASSPRSGVGNTIYF. The CDR3 DNA reads TGTGCCAGCAGCCCAAGGTCGGGGGTTGGAAACACCATATATTTT.

This clone occurred once. V usage is TRBV6-5 and J usage is TRBJ2-3; D is perhaps TRBD1 (6 bases). The V end was cut by 6 bases, the J end by 2 bases, with 15 bases between. Germline CDR1 is MNHEY and CDR2 is SVGAGI. The CDR3 loop spans 15 amino acids. The CDR3 loop is CASSLSWDNTDTQYF. The CDR3, as DNA: TGTGCCAGCAGCCTCTCCTGGGACAACACAGATACGCAGTATTTT.

V is TRBV5-1 and J is TRBJ1-4; 7 nucleotides match TRBD1. The V gene end was trimmed by 3 bases and the J gene end by 7 bases; junction bases not matched to a gene: 9. The CDR3 extends over 15 amino acids. Germline V gives CDR1 SGHRS, CDR2 YFSETQ. CDR3 in amino acids: CASSSQGNLGEKLFF. In DNA, the CDR3 is TGCGCCAGCAGCTCACAGGGGAACCTAGGTGAAAAACTGTTTTTT.

This clone has only a few counts. This chain links TRBV19 with TRBJ2-3; TRBD1 might be the D (5 bases). The CDR3 length is 15 residues. CDR1 is LNHDA, CDR2 SQIVND, per germline (reference sequence). The V end was cut by 4 bases, the J end by 3 bases, with 14 bases between. The CDR3: CASSTGLGVTDTQYF. In DNA, the CDR3 is TGTGCCAGTAGTACAGGGTTGGGTGTTACAGATACGCAGTATTTT.

The rearrangement joins TRBV13 to TRBJ2-3, with 13 positions matching TRBD2. In germline, CDR1 is PRHDT, CDR2 FYEKMQ (reference sequence). The junction had 6 bases not matched to a gene; V was cut back by 5 bases and J by 7 bases. There are 15 residues in the CDR3. DNA for the CDR3: TGTGCCAGCAGCACCACTAGCGGGGGGGCGAATACGCAGTATTTT. It is translated as CASSTTSGGANTQYF.

This clone was counted between two and nine times. The chain joins TRBV7-2 to TRBJ1-4; maybe TRBD1 (5 bases). The CDR3 is made up of 16 amino acids. V lost 5 bases, J lost 7 bases, and 20 bases lay in between. Germline loops: CDR1 SGHTA, CDR2 FQGNSA. As DNA, the CDR3 is TGTGCCAGCAGCGCCCAGTTGGGGGGGGTTATTGAAAAACTGTTTTTT. Its protein product is CASSAQLGGVIEKLFF.

The rearrangement joins TRBV30 to TRBJ2-1; possible D gene TRBD2, 6 bases. V lost 0 bases and J 5 bases, leaving 14 bases between the germline ends. CDR3 size: 15 residues. CDR1 is GTSNPN and CDR2 is SVGIG in the germline V gene (reference sequence). CDR3 nucleotide sequence: TGTGCCTGGAGTGTTCCAGGCGGGATGGACAATGAGCAGTTCTTC. Translating gives CAWSVPGGMDNEQFF. Using reference TRBV30 and TRBJ2-1 for the parts outside the CDR3, the full variable domain is SQTIHQWPATLVQPVGSPLSLECTVEGTSNPNLYWYRQAAGRGLQLLFYSVGIGQISSEVPQNLSASRPQDRQFILSSKKLLLSDSGFYLCAWSVPGGMDNEQFFGPGTRLTVL.

The table lists this clone with a few counts. The chain links TRBV6-5 to TRBJ1-2, with 12 bases aligning to TRBD1. V was pared by 8 bases and J by 4 bases, with 5 bases of the junction left unmatched. The CDR3 consists of 14 residues. CDR1 is MNHEY, CDR2 SVGAGI, per germline. CDR3 coding DNA: TGTGCCAGCGGGGGGACAGGGGGCTCCTATGGCTACACCTTC. It specifies CASGGTGGSYGYTF.

The DNA of the CDR3 is TGTGCCAGCAGCCTTGGCGCGGTGGGACTAGCGTCGGGGGCCAACGTCCTGACTTTC. It yields the protein CASSLGAVGLASGANVLTF. The chain is built from TRBV5-6 and TRBJ2-6, with 10 bases aligning to TRBD2. Germline-derived CDR1 and CDR2 are SGHDT and YYEEEE. This CDR3 region has 19 residues. V was clipped by 4 bases and J by 4 bases; unmatched bases: 14. The whole variable domain, filled in from reference TRBV5-6 and TRBJ2-6, reads DAGVTQSPTHLIKTRGQQVTLRCSPKSGHDTVSWYQQALGQGPQFIFQYYEEEERQRGNFPDRFSGHQFPNYSSELNVNALLLGDSALYLCASSLGAVGLASGANVLTFGAGSRLTVL.

V usage is TRBV4-1 and J usage is TRBJ1-2; D gene unclear. This CDR3 has 17 amino acids. The V end lost 0 bases, the J end lost 7 bases, and 21 bases lay between the germline ends. Germline CDR1 MGHRA, CDR2 YSYEKL. In DNA form, the CDR3 reads TGCGCCAGCAGCCAAGAAGTCGCAGGCGGGTACTCGTCTGGCTACACCTTC. It translates to CASSQEVAGGYSSGYTF.

The chain recombines TRBV29-1 with TRBJ1-2; TRBD1 might be the D (5 bases). This CDR3 is built from 10 residues. V lost 6 bases, J lost 7 bases, and 9 bases lay in between. Germline assignment: CDR1 SQVTM and CDR2 ANQGSEA. The CDR3, as DNA: TGCAGCGTAGGGGATGTTGGCTACACCTTC. Amino acids: CSVGDVGYTF.

This chain links TRBV19 with TRBJ1-2, with D maybe TRBD1 (6 bases). Germline V gene data show CDR1 as LNHDA and CDR2 as SQIVND (reference sequence). The CDR3 is 17 amino acids. The ends were cut back, 3 bases at V and 4 bases at J, with 21 bases in the middle. The DNA for the CDR3 is TGTGCCAGTAGTATCCACCAAAACAAACAGGGCCGCTATGGCTACACCTTC. This translates into CASSIHQNKQGRYGYTF.

This clone was seen a few times. At one end the junction does not follow the germline gene, possibly because of a read error. The J gene is TRBJ1-2, the V gene TRBV7-3; tentatively, D is TRBD1 (5 bases). The CDR3 has 12 amino acids. From germline, CDR1 is SGHTA and CDR2 FQGTGA. The CDR3 nucleotides are TGTGCCAGCAGCCCCCCCGGGGGACCTTTCTTGTTC. It specifies CASSPPGGPFLF.

The chain combines TRBV29-1 with TRBJ2-1, with TRBD2 matching 9 bases. This CDR3 comprises 15 residues. The V gene's germline CDR1 is SQVTM and CDR2 ANQGSEA. The junction had 11 bases not matched to a gene; V was cut back by 4 bases and J by 7 bases. The CDR3 DNA reads as TGCAGCGTTGGGGCTAGCGGGGCCCGCCAAAATGAGCAGTTCTTC. Protein: CSVGASGARQNEQFF.

The table lists this clone with a count of one. The DNA for the CDR3 is TGTGCCAGCTCCCCGGGGAAAGAGACCCAGTACTTC. This encodes CASSPGKETQYF. The chain recombines TRBV18 with TRBJ2-5; tentatively, D is TRBD2 (5 bases). Germline assignment: CDR1 KGHSH and CDR2 LQKENI. Trimming cost V 6 bases and J 3 bases, with 8 bases left between them. This CDR3 has 12 residues.

This chain joins TRBV6-6 and TRBJ2-5, with D perhaps matching TRBD2 (6 bases). Matching the DNA end better, TRBJ2-7 makes the J call doubtful. Looked up from germline, CDR1 is MNHNY and CDR2 is SVGAGI (reference sequence). CDR3 size: 14 residues. As DNA, the CDR3 is TGTGCCAGCAGTTACGGGGGGACGTCCTACGAGCAGTACTTC. This translates into CASSYGGTSYEQYF.

This clone has ten or more counts. The chain employs TRBV7-2 and TRBJ1-1; D is unclear. The CDR3 contains 14 residues. V lost 5 bases to trimming and J lost 5 bases, with 15 bases between them. From germline, CDR1 is SGHTA and CDR2 FQGNSA. The DNA for the CDR3 is TGTGCCAGCAGCAAAGCAGGAATTGCGACTGAAGCTTTCTTT. Protein sequence: CASSKAGIATEAFF.

The chain joins TRBV7-9 to TRBJ2-1; 12 bases fit TRBD2. Germline CDR1 reads SEHNR; CDR2 reads FQNEAQ (reference sequence). J gave up 5 bases and V 4 bases, and 3 bases lay outside the gene matches. The CDR3 covers 15 residues. For the CDR3, the DNA is TGTGCCAGCAGCTGGACTAGCGGGGACCACAATGAGCAGTTCTTC. Protein sequence: CASSWTSGDHNEQFF.

This clone appeared a few times. The gene calls are TRBV27 and TRBJ2-7; 7 nucleotides match TRBD1. Germline V lookup: CDR1 MNHEY, CDR2 SMNVEV (reference sequence). With 4 bases clipped from V and 2 bases from J, the junction kept 5 bases outside the gene matches. The CDR3 loop spans 14 amino acids. CDR3 coding DNA: TGTGCCAGCAGTTCACGACAGGGCACCTACGAGCAGTACTTC. Translated: CASSSRQGTYEQYF.

V usage is TRBV6-1 and J usage is TRBJ2-7, with 13 bases identical to TRBD2. J gave up 5 bases and V 7 bases, and 5 bases lay outside the gene matches. CDR1 is MNHNS and CDR2 is SASEGT in the germline V gene. The CDR3 extends over 14 amino acids. The CDR3 nucleotides read TGTGCCAGCACTCGACTAGCGGGAGGAGACGAGCAGTACTTC. It yields the protein CASTRLAGGDEQYF.

V is TRBV29-1 and J is TRBJ2-5; no clear D. Trimming pared 4 bases from V and 5 bases from J, leaving 8 bases between. From germline, CDR1 is SQVTM and CDR2 ANQGSEA. The CDR3 runs 11 residues. The CDR3 DNA is TGCAGCGTTGTACGGCGGGAGACCCAGTACTTC. Amino acid sequence: CSVVRRETQYF. The full variable domain, its missing parts supplied by reference TRBV29-1 and TRBJ2-5, is SAVISQKPSRDICQRGTSLTIQCQVDSQVTMMFWYRQQPGQSLTLIATANQGSEATYESGFVIDKFPISRPNLTFSTLTVSNMSPEDSSIYLCSVVRRETQYFGPGTRLLVL.

The chain carries TRBV4-1 and TRBJ1-2; D may be TRBD1 (6 bases). This CDR3 is 15 amino acids long. Trimming cost V 1 base and J 9 bases, with 18 bases left between them. CDR1 is MGHRA, CDR2 YSYEKL, per germline. CDR3 protein: CASSQVPGALGSYTF. The CDR3 DNA is TGCGCCAGCAGCCAAGTTCCAGGGGCCCTTGGGAGCTACACCTTC.

The chain recombines TRBV29-1 with TRBJ2-1, with 8 bases matching TRBD2. Losses at the gene ends were 2 bases for V and 2 bases for J; bases not matched to a gene: 2. CDR3 length: 14 amino acids. Germline CDR1 reads SQVTM; CDR2 reads ANQGSEA. CDR3 in amino acids: CSVEMRGAYNEQFF. The CDR3 DNA reads TGCAGCGTTGAAATGCGGGGGGCCTACAATGAGCAGTTCTTC.

The chain joins TRBV7-9 to TRBJ2-7; possibly TRBD1 for D (5 bases). The CDR3 spans 13 residues. Germline loops: CDR1 SEHNR, CDR2 FQNEAQ (reference sequence). V lost 3 bases, J lost 1 base, and 7 bases lay in between. The DNA of the CDR3 is TGTGCCAGCAGCTTCGCAGGGTCCTACGAGCAGTACTTC. Translating it yields CASSFAGSYEQYF.